Given below is one TCR beta chain in context. Its antigen is not identified. Profiling relied on immunoSEQ multiplex PCR, and the TCRdb table lists in-frame clones only, not all of them. Of tens of thousands of clones in the sample, roughly 84% are singletons; the top ten hold under 25%. These data originate in a study of OX40 agonist ivuxolimab in advanced cancers. The wider study: Patients receiving dose escalation had hepatocellular carcinoma, melanoma, renal cell or head and neck cancer. With a range of about 23 to 90, age averaged about 59 years, and nearly 85% were male.

J lost 7 bases, V lost 3 bases, and 18 bases had no gene match. The CDR3 contains 17 residues. The V gene's germline CDR1 is SGHNT and CDR2 YENEEA. Findings and caveats of the study: CD4+ and CD8+ blood T cells expanded clonally by week 6 at 0.1 to 3.0 mg/kg.

Any history of autoimmune disease or systemic immunosuppression disqualified patients. The specimen comprised CD4+ or CD8+ T cells sorted from blood, sampled in a trial of the OX40 agonist ivuxolimab. This sequence was found in an adult with an advanced solid tumor such as melanoma, head and neck, liver or kidney cancer. V and J are TRBV11-3 and TRBJ2-7; 7 nucleotides align to TRBD2. This CDR3 is CASSFRGGAGPAGEQYF. CDR3 bases: TGTGCCAGCAGCTTCCGGGGAGGGGCAGGCCCCGCAGGGGAGCAGTACTTC. Full variable domain (outside the CDR3, taken from reference TRBV11-3 and TRBJ2-7): EAGVVQSPRYKIIEKKQPVAFWCNPISGHNTLYWYLQNLGQGPELLIRYENEEAVDDSQLPKDRFSAERLKGVDSTLKIQPAELGDSAVYLCASSFRGGAGPAGEQYFGPGTRLTVT.